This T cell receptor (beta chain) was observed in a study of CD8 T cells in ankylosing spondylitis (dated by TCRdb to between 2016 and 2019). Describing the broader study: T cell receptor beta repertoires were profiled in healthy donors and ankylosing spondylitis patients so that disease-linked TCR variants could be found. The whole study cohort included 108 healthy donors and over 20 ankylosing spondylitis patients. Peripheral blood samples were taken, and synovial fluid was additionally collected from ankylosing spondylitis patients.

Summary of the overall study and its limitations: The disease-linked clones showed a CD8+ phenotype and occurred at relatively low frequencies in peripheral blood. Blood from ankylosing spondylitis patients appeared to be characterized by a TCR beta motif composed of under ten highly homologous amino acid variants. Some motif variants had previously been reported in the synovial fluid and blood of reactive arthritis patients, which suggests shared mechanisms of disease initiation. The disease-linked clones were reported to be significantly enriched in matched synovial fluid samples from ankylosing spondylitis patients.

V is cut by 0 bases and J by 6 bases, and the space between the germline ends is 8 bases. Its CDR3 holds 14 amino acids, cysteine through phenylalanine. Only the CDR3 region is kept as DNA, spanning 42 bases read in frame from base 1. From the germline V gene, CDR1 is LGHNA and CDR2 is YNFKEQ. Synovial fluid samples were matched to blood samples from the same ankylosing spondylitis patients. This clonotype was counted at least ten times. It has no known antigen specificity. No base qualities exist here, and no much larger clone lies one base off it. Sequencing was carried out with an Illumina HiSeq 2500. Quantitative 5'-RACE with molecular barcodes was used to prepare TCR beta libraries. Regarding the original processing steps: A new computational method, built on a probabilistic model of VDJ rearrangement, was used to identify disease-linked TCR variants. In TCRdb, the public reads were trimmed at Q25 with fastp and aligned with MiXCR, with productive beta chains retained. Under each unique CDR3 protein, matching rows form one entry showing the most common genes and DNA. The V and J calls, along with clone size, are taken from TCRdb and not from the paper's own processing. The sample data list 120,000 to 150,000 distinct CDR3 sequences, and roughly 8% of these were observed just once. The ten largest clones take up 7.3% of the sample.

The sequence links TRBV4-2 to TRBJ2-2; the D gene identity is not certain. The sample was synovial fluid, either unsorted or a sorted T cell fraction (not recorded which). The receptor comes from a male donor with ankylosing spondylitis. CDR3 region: CASSQEYFSGELFF. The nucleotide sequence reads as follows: TGTGCCAGCAGCCAAGAATACTTCTCCGGGGAGCTGTTTTTT.